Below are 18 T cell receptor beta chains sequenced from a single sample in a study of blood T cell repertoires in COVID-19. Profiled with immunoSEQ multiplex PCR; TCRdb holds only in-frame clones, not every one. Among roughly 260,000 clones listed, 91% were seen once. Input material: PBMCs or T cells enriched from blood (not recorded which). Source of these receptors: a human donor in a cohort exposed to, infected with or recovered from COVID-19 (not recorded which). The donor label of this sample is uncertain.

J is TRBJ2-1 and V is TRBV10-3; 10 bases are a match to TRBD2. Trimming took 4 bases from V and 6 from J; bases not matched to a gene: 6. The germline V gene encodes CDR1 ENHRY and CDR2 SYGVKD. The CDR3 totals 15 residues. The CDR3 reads CAISGERGGLNEQFF. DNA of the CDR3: TGTGCCATCAGTGGAGAGCGGGGGGGCCTCAATGAGCAGTTCTTC.

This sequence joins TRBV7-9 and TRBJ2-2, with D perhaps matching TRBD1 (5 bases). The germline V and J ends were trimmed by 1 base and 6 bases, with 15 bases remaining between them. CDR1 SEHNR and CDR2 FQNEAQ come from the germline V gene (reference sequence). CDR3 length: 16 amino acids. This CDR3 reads CASSLGRRVWPGELFF. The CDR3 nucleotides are TGTGCCAGCAGCTTAGGGCGCAGGGTGTGGCCCGGGGAGCTGTTTTTT.

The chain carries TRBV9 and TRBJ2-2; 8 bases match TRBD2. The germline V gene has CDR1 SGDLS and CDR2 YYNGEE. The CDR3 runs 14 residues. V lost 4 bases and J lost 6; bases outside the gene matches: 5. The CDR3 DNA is TGTGCCAGCAGCACCCCGGGAGGGGCCGGGGAGCTGTTTTTT. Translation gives CASSTPGGAGELFF. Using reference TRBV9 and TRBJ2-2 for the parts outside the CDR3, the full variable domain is DSGVTQTPKHLITATGQRVTLRCSPRSGDLSVYWYQQSLDQGLQFLIQYYNGEERAKGNILERFSAQQFPDLHSELNLSSLELGDSALYFCASSTPGGAGELFFGEGSRLTVL.

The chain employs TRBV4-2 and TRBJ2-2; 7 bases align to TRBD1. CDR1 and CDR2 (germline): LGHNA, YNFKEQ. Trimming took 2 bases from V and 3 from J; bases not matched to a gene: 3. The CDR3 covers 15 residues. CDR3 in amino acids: CASSQRGQYTGELFF. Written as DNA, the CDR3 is TGTGCCAGCAGCCAACGGGGACAGTACACCGGGGAGCTGTTTTTT.

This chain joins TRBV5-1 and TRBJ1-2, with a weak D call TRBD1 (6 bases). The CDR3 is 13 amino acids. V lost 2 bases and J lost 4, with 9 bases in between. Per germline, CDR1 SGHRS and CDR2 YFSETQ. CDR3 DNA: TGCGCCAGCAGCTTAGGGACAACCTATGGCTACACCTTC. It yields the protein CASSLGTTYGYTF.

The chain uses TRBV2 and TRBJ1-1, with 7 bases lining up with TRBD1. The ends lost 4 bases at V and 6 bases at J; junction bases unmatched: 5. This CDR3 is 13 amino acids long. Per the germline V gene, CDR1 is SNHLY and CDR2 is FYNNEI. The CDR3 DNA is TGTGCCAGCAGTGTGACAGGGAGGTCTGAAGCTTTCTTT. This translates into CASSVTGRSEAFF.

The CDR3 loop reads CASSFRDRVNGYTF. The CDR3 DNA follows: TGTGCCAGCAGTTTCCGGGACAGGGTGAATGGCTACACCTTC. The chain uses TRBV6-4 and TRBJ1-2; TRBD1 matches at 9 bases. This CDR3 contains 14 residues. The J segment lost 6 bases and the V segment lost 5 bases, leaving 7 bases of the junction unmatched. Germline V gene sequence: CDR1 MRHNA, CDR2 SNTAGT.

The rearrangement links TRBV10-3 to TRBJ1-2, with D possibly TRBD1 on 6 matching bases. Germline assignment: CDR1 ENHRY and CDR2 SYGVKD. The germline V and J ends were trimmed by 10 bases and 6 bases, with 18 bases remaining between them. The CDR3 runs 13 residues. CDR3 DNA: TGTGCCACCGCTTCTCCAACAGGGCATGGCTACACCTTC. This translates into CATASPTGHGYTF.

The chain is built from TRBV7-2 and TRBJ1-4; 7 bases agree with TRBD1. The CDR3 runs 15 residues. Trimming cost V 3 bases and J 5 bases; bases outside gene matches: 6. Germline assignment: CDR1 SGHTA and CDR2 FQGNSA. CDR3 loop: CASSFRTGRNEKLFF. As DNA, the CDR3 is TGTGCCAGCAGCTTTCGGACAGGCCGGAATGAAAAACTGTTTTTT.

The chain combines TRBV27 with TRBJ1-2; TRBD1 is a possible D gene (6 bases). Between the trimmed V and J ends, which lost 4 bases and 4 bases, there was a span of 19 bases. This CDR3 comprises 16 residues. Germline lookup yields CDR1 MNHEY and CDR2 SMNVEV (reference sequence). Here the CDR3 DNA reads TGTGCCAGCAGTTCGTCCTTGGACAGTTCAGTCTATGGCTACACCTTC. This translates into CASSSSLDSSVYGYTF.

The CDR3 here is CASSGRGTTDTQYF. For the CDR3, the DNA is TGTGCCAGCAGCGGCAGGGGTACCACAGATACGCAGTATTTT. The chain joins TRBV13 to TRBJ2-3; maybe TRBD1 (6 bases). Germline assignment: CDR1 PRHDT and CDR2 FYEKMQ (reference sequence). V was shortened by 5 bases and J by 2 bases, with 11 bases between the two germline ends. The CDR3 consists of 14 residues.

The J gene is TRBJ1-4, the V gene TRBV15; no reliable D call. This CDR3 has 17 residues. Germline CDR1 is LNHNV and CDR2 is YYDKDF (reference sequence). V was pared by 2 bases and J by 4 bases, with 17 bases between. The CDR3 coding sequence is TGTGCCACCAGCAGACCGCACTCCGGTTCTTTTAATGAAAAACTGTTTTTT. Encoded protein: CATSRPHSGSFNEKLFF. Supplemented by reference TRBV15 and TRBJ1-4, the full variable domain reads DAMVIQNPRYQVTQFGKPVTLSCSQTLNHNVMYWYQQKSSQAPKLLFHYYDKDFNNEADTPDNFQSRRPNTSFCFLDIRSPGLGDTAMYLCATSRPHSGSFNEKLFFGSGTQLSVL.

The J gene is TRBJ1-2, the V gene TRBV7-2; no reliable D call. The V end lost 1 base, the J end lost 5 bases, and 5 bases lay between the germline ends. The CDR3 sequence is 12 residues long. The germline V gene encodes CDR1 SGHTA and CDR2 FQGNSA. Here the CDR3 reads CASSLGAYGYTF. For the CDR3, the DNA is TGTGCCAGCAGCTTAGGAGCGTATGGCTACACCTTC.

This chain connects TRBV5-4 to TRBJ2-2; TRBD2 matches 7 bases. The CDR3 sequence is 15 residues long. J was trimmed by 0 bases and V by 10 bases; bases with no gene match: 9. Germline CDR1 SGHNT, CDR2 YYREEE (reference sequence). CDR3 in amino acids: CAVVRGGPNTGELFF. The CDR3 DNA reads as TGTGCCGTCGTGCGCGGGGGTCCGAACACCGGGGAGCTGTTTTTT.

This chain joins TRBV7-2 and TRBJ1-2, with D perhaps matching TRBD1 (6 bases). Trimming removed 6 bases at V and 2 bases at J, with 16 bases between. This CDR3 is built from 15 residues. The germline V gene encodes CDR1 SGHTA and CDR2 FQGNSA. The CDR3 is CASRFLTGDNYGYTF. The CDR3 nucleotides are TGTGCCAGCAGATTTTTGACAGGAGACAACTATGGCTACACCTTC.

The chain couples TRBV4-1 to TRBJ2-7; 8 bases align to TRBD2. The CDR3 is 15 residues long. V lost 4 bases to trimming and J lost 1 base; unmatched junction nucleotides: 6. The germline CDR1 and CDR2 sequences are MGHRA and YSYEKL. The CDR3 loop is CASSPGSGGSYEQYF. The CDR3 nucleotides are TGCGCCAGCAGCCCCGGAAGCGGGGGATCCTACGAGCAGTACTTC.

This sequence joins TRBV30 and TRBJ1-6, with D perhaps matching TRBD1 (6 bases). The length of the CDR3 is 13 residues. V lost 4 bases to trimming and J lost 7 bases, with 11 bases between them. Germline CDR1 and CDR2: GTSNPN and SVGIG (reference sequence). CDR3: CAWNPGGNSPLHF. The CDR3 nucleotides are TGTGCCTGGAACCCGGGGGGCAATTCACCCCTCCACTTT.

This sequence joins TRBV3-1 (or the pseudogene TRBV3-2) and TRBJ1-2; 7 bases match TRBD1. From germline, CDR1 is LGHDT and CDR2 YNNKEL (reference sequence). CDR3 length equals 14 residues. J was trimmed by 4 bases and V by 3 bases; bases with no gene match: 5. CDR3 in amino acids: CASSQIGTVYGYTF. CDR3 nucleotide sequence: TGTGCCAGCAGCCAGATTGGGACAGTCTATGGCTACACCTTC.